These 24 T cell receptor beta chains share one sample of origin, sequenced in a study of tumor-infiltrating lymphocytes in glioblastoma multiforme. Three nested ARM-PCR rounds with V-beta and C-beta primers built TCRB libraries. TCRdb independently ran MiXCR on the multiplex PCR reads; one entry per CDR3 protein. The sample contains fewer than 11,000 distinct CDR3 sequences, about 70% of which appear only once. The sample was brain tumor tissue. The source is a male donor with glioblastoma.

The rearrangement joins TRBV11-1 to TRBJ2-5; unclear D gene. V dropped 5 bases and J dropped 1 base, with 14 bases sitting between them. From germline, CDR1 is SGHAT and CDR2 FQDESV (reference sequence). The CDR3 length is 15 residues. CDR3 in amino acids: CASSDDGTPQETQYF. The CDR3 nucleotides read TGTGCCAGCAGCGACGACGGAACACCCCAAGAGACCCAGTACTTC.

This clonotype is termed medium-sized. The chain uses TRBV29-1 and TRBJ2-5; 10 bases agree with TRBD2. Germline V gene lookup returns CDR1 SQVTM and CDR2 ANQGSEA. The CDR3 is 14 amino acids. V gave up 3 bases and J gave up 6 bases; unmatched junction bases: 7. CDR3 region: CSVERSGRLKTQYF. The CDR3, as DNA: TGCAGCGTTGAGCGTAGCGGGAGGTTAAAGACCCAGTACTTC.

Comments on this clonotype: This could be a read error, since a much larger clone is one nucleotide away. This chain connects TRBV11-2 to TRBJ2-5, with D tentatively TRBD2 (6 bases). V shed 7 bases and J shed 2 bases, with 14 bases lying between them. CDR3 size: 14 residues. Germline assignment: CDR1 SGHAT and CDR2 FQNNGV. In DNA, the CDR3 is TGTGCCAGCACCTTCTTAGCGGAACAAGAGACCCAGTACTTC. Translating it yields CASTFLAEQETQYF.

This clonotype has a count of ten or more. This may arise from a read error, as a much more abundant clone is one base away. The genes are TRBV4-1 and TRBJ1-1; D unclear. Trimming shortened V by 0 bases and J by 4 bases, and 21 bases separated the two germline ends. Germline lookup yields CDR1 MGHRA and CDR2 YSYEKL. The CDR3 length is 18 residues. The CDR3 here is CASSQDTSPAGPSTEAFF. Written as DNA, the CDR3 is TGCGCCAGCAGCCAAGATACCTCCCCAGCCGGGCCAAGCACTGAAGCTTTCTTT.

A note on this clonotype: The missing conserved phenylalanine or tryptophan at the end of this CDR3 makes a read error likely. This chain connects TRBV11-2 to TRBJ2-1; D might be TRBD1 (6 bases). The CDR3 runs 13 residues. Germline CDR1 and CDR2: SGHAT and FQNNGV. With 4 bases removed from V and 7 bases from J, the gap between germline ends came to 11 bases. This CDR3 is CASSSDRGNEQFV. As DNA, the CDR3 is TGTGCCAGCAGCTCTGATAGGGGGAATGAGCAGTTCGTC.

The chain recombines TRBV7-9 with TRBJ1-5, with 7 bases identical to TRBD1. The CDR3 extends over 13 amino acids. V dropped 5 bases and J dropped 11; count of bases not matched to a gene: 9. Germline assignment: CDR1 SEHNR and CDR2 FQNEAQ (reference sequence). The CDR3: CASSGDSQQSQHF. The CDR3 DNA sequence: TGTGCCAGCAGCGGGGACAGCCAGCAGTCCCAGCATTTT.

J is TRBJ1-2 and V is TRBV12-3 or TRBV12-4; D is ambiguous. V shed 4 bases and J shed 4 bases, with 7 bases lying between them. This CDR3 region has 12 residues. The CDR3 nucleotides are TGTGCCAGCAGTTACCTTAGCTATGGCTACACCTTC. Amino acid sequence: CASSYLSYGYTF.

Many counts were recorded for this clonotype. The V call is TRBV5-1, the J call TRBJ2-1, with TRBD2 matching over 9 bases. The CDR3 is 16 amino acids. Per the germline V gene, CDR1 is SGHRS and CDR2 is YFSETQ. The V and J ends lost 5 bases and 10 bases, in that order; junction bases with no gene match: 16. CDR3 loop: CASRRAVGGRADEQFF. DNA of the CDR3: TGCGCCAGCAGACGAGCAGTCGGCGGGAGGGCAGACGAGCAGTTCTTC.

The genes are TRBV10-3 and TRBJ2-7; D is possibly TRBD1 (5 bases). Germline V gene lookup returns CDR1 ENHRY and CDR2 SYGVKD. CDR3 length: 14 amino acids. Trimming took off 4 bases at V and 9 bases at J, with 19 bases between the two ends. As DNA, the CDR3 is TGTGCCATCAGTGGGGGCCCTATCTCCTACTGGCAGTACTTC. Amino acids: CAISGGPISYWQYF.

Concerning this clonotype itself: At one end, the junction sequence differs from germline, possibly due to a read error. This chain uses TRBV6-6 with TRBJ2-7; the match to TRBD2 covers 12 bases. Germline loops: CDR1 MNHNY, CDR2 SVGAGI (reference sequence). The CDR3 runs to 15 residues. This chain's CDR3 is CDSSHLAGGAYEQYF. CDR3 bases: TGTGACAGCAGTCACCTAGCGGGAGGGGCCTACGAACAGTACTTC.

Concerning this clonotype itself: The junction differs from germline at one of its ends, possibly a read error. J is TRBJ2-7 and V is TRBV28, with 11 positions matching TRBD2. CDR1 is MDHEN, CDR2 SYDVKM, per germline. The CDR3 consists of 15 residues. DNA of the CDR3: TGTGCCAGCAGTCGCACTAGCGGGAGCTCCTACGATCAGTACTTC. Translating it yields CASSRTSGSSYDQYF.

The table lists this clonotype with many counts. CDR3 DNA: TGTGCCAGTCAGTCGGCTGGGGACCGCATGGCCCAGTACTTC. It codes for CASQSAGDRMAQYF. The rearrangement links TRBV28 to TRBJ2-5; the D gene could be TRBD1 or TRBD2 (5 bases each). V was cut by 9 bases and J by 9 bases, with 23 bases left in between. CDR1 and CDR2 from the germline V gene are MDHEN and SYDVKM. The CDR3 contains 14 residues.

The table lists this clonotype with a few counts. One end of the junction is discordant with germline, which a read error may explain. The genes are TRBV20-1 and TRBJ1-6, with TRBD1 as a possible D gene (6 bases). The germline V gene has CDR1 DFQATT and CDR2 SNEGSKA (reference sequence). The CDR3 is 13 residues long. The CDR3 reads CSARGGEGSPLHF. The CDR3 DNA follows: TGCAGTGCCAGAGGGGGGGAAGGCTCACCCCTCCACTTT.

By its share, this clonotype is medium-sized. This chain links TRBV12-3 or TRBV12-4 with TRBJ2-7; 8 positions agree with TRBD2. With V trimmed by 6 bases and J by 4 bases, 8 bases remained unmatched. The CDR3 is 14 residues long. This CDR3 is CASSPSGRGYEQYF. The CDR3 nucleotides read TGTGCCAGCAGCCCAAGCGGGAGAGGGTACGAGCAGTACTTC.

On this clonotype: One end of the junction is discordant with germline, which a read error may explain. The chain combines TRBV11-2 with TRBJ2-1; 7 bases are shared with TRBD2. Germline CDR1 is SGHAT and CDR2 is FQNNGV. CDR3 size: 17 residues. The CDR3 loop reads CAGTLVPASGTYNEQFF. In nucleotides, the CDR3 is TGTGCCGGCACCTTAGTCCCCGCTAGCGGCACCTATAATGAGCAGTTCTTC. Filled out from reference TRBV11-2 and TRBJ2-1, the complete variable domain reads EAGVAQSPRYKIIEKRQSVAFWCNPISGHATLYWYQQILGQGPKLLIQFQNNGVVDDSQLPKDRFSAERLKGVDSTLKIQPAKLEDSAVYLCAGTLVPASGTYNEQFFGPGTRLTVL.

This clonotype was detected a few times. The genes are TRBV11-2 and TRBJ2-5; D is uncertain. Looked up from germline, CDR1 is SGHAT and CDR2 is FQNNGV. CDR3 length: 14 residues. The V gene lost 7 bases and the J gene lost 5 bases, with 17 bases spanning the gap. CDR3 amino acids: CASTSSVGRETQYF. The CDR3 nucleotides read TGTGCCAGCACCTCCTCGGTCGGGCGGGAGACCCAGTACTTC. Variable domain in full (rest from reference TRBV11-2 and TRBJ2-5): EAGVAQSPRYKIIEKRQSVAFWCNPISGHATLYWYQQILGQGPKLLIQFQNNGVVDDSQLPKDRFSAERLKGVDSTLKIQPAKLEDSAVYLCASTSSVGRETQYFGPGTRLLVL.

In this sample, this clonotype turned up once. The rearrangement uses TRBV4-2 and TRBJ2-2; TRBD1 is a possible D gene (5 bases). This CDR3 comprises 17 residues. Trimming removed 4 bases from V and 10 bases from J, with 25 bases in between. Germline V gene data show CDR1 as LGHNA and CDR2 as YNFKEQ. This chain's CDR3 is CASSPRAGQGGAEELFF. CDR3 nucleotide sequence: TGTGCCAGCAGCCCCCGTGCTGGGCAGGGCGGCGCCGAGGAGCTGTTTTTT.

The CDR3 nucleotides read TGTGCCTCGAGCGCGGACACCGGGGAGCTGTTTTTT. As protein: CASSADTGELFF. This chain connects TRBV10-3 to TRBJ2-2; unclear D gene. The CDR3 runs 12 residues. The germline gives CDR1 ENHRY, CDR2 SYGVKD. Trimming left V 11 bases short and J 3 bases short, with 10 bases between.

The chain is built from TRBV20-1 and TRBJ1-1; D uncertain. Trimming took 0 bases from V and 2 from J, leaving 13 bases between them. This CDR3 spans 15 amino acids. Germline-derived CDR1 and CDR2 are DFQATT and SNEGSKA (reference sequence). The CDR3 coding sequence is TGCAGTGCTAGAGATCTTGGGCACCTAAACACTGAAGCTTTCTTT. It codes for CSARDLGHLNTEAFF.

About this clonotype itself: Given a much more abundant clone one base away, this may be a read error. V usage is TRBV10-2 and J usage is TRBJ2-3; D is perhaps TRBD1 (5 bases). This CDR3 is 15 amino acids long. In germline, CDR1 is WSHSY, CDR2 SAAADI. Trimming shortened V by 4 bases and J by 2 bases, and 13 bases separated the two germline ends. The CDR3 region is CASSGTRGVTDTQYF. CDR3 sequence (DNA): TGCGCCAGCAGTGGGACAAGGGGCGTCACAGATACGCAGTATTTT.

CDR3 region: CASSPRDRVQETQYF. DNA of the CDR3: TGTGCCAGCAGCCCAAGAGACAGGGTCCAAGAGACCCAGTACTTC. This chain connects TRBV6-2 or TRBV6-3 to TRBJ2-5, with 7 bases that match TRBD1. Germline values: CDR1 MNHEY, CDR2 SVGEGT. The CDR3 length is 15 residues. V shed 6 bases, J shed 1 base, and the junction held 8 bases outside the gene matches.

With regard to this clonotype: Sequence at one end of the junction differs from germline and may be a read error. This chain uses TRBV10-1 with TRBJ2-2; TRBD2 agrees at 12 bases. Germline V CDR1 and CDR2: WNHNN, SYGVQD (reference sequence). This CDR3 contains 16 residues. CDR3 nucleotides: TGCGCCAGCAGTGAAGTGGCTAGCGGGAGGGCCTGGGAGGTGTTTTTT. This encodes CASSEVASGRAWEVFF.

About this clonotype itself: A much larger clone is a single base away; this may be a read error. This rearrangement joins TRBV28 to TRBJ2-5, with TRBD1 matching over 8 bases. Germline V lookup: CDR1 MDHEN, CDR2 SYDVKM. There are 15 residues in the CDR3. J was trimmed by 5 bases and V by 6 bases; bases with no gene match: 11. The CDR3, as DNA: TGTGCCAGCAGATTTGGGACGACAGGGGAGGAGACCCAGTACTTC. Amino acid sequence: CASRFGTTGEETQYF.

Of note for this clonotype: A junction end diverges from the germline sequence, so it may reflect a read error. For the CDR3, the DNA is TGTACCAGTTTCCTAGATGGGGGGCATTCCTACGAGCAGTACTTC. Its protein product is CTSFLDGGHSYEQYF. This chain connects TRBV6-1 to TRBJ2-7, with D perhaps matching TRBD1 or TRBD2 (6 bases each). The CDR3 covers 15 residues. CDR1 and CDR2 from the germline V gene are MNHNS and SASEGT.